What follows are 17 T cell receptor beta chains derived from one specimen sequenced in a study of cytomegalovirus exposure and HLA in healthy donors. Sequencing used immunoSEQ multiplex PCR; TCRdb keeps in-frame clones, though not all of them. The sample comprises 120,000 or so clones, 75% to 90% of which are singletons, and more than 1.5% rests with the top ten. The sequenced material came from PBMCs. The receptors come from a woman between 18 and 29 years old in good health and CMV-seronegative.

This rearrangement joins TRBV2 to TRBJ2-2; TRBD2 matches at 11 bases. The V gene end was trimmed by 4 bases and the J gene end by 2 bases; junction bases not matched to a gene: 0. This CDR3 region has 15 residues. Germline CDR1 SNHLY, CDR2 FYNNEI. CDR3: CASSGLAGNTGELFF. The CDR3 DNA sequence: TGTGCCAGCAGTGGACTAGCGGGAAACACCGGGGAGCTGTTTTTT. The variable domain in full, completed from reference TRBV2 and TRBJ2-2, reads EPEVTQTPSHQVTQMGQEVILRCVPISNHLYFYWYRQILGQKVEFLVSFYNNEISEKSEIFDDQFSVERPDGSNFTLKIRSTKLEDSAMYFCASSGLAGNTGELFFGEGSRLTVL.

This chain links TRBV19 with TRBJ1-5; 8 bases are a match to TRBD1. CDR1 and CDR2 from the germline V gene are LNHDA and SQIVND (reference sequence). The V and J ends lost 6 bases and 2 bases, in that order; junction bases with no gene match: 3. This CDR3 comprises 14 residues. In nucleotides, the CDR3 is TGTGCCAGTAGGTGGACAGGGCGCAATCAGCCCCAGCATTTT. Amino acids: CASRWTGRNQPQHF.

The rearrangement links TRBV9 to TRBJ2-2, with D hard to call. This CDR3 comprises 14 residues. V dropped 3 bases and J dropped 2 bases, with 8 bases sitting between them. In germline, CDR1 is SGDLS, CDR2 YYNGEE. The CDR3 here is CASSELHNTGELFF. The DNA for the CDR3 is TGTGCCAGCAGCGAGTTACATAACACCGGGGAGCTGTTTTTT. The whole variable domain, remainder taken from reference TRBV9 and TRBJ2-2, is DSGVTQTPKHLITATGQRVTLRCSPRSGDLSVYWYQQSLDQGLQFLIQYYNGEERAKGNILERFSAQQFPDLHSELNLSSLELGDSALYFCASSELHNTGELFFGEGSRLTVL.

The chain employs TRBV7-9 and TRBJ1-4, with 7 positions matching TRBD1. J gave up 8 bases and V 8 bases, and 11 bases lay outside the gene matches. The CDR3 extends over 14 amino acids. Germline V lookup: CDR1 SEHNR, CDR2 FQNEAQ (reference sequence). The CDR3 protein is CASGTQGVEEKLFF. The CDR3, as DNA: TGTGCCAGCGGCACCCAGGGGGTGGAAGAAAAACTGTTTTTT. The whole variable domain, filled in from reference TRBV7-9 and TRBJ1-4, reads DTGVSQNPRHKITKRGQNVTFRCDPISEHNRLYWYRQTLGQGPEFLTYFQNEAQLEKSRLLSDRFSAERPKGSFSTLEIQRTEQGDSAMYLCASGTQGVEEKLFFGSGTQLSVL.

This chain links TRBV19 with TRBJ2-3; 8 bases align to TRBD2. V shed 8 bases, J shed 4 bases, and the junction held 5 bases outside the gene matches. In germline, CDR1 is LNHDA, CDR2 SQIVND (reference sequence). This CDR3 is built from 13 residues. CDR3 residues: CASEAGEADTQYF. The CDR3 coding sequence is TGTGCCAGTGAAGCGGGAGAGGCAGATACGCAGTATTTT.

The chain couples TRBV27 to TRBJ2-1; 11 positions agree with TRBD2. CDR1 is MNHEY, CDR2 SMNVEV, per germline (reference sequence). This CDR3 region has 15 residues. J lost 4 bases, V lost 8 bases, and 7 bases had no gene match. CDR3 DNA: TGTGCCAGCTTTCCCGGGACTAGCGGATACAATGAGCAGTTCTTC. Translated, it gives CASFPGTSGYNEQFF.

The CDR3 here is CASSLPGYGQPQHF. In DNA form, the CDR3 reads TGTGCCAGCAGCTTACCAGGGTACGGTCAGCCCCAGCATTTT. The chain has TRBV7-8 and TRBJ1-5, with D maybe TRBD1 (5 bases). The CDR3 runs to 14 residues. The V gene lost 2 bases and the J gene lost 6 bases, with 11 bases spanning the gap. Germline-derived CDR1 and CDR2 are SGHVS and FQNEAQ.

The CDR3 DNA follows: TGTGCCAGCAGCTTACGAACCGGCAGGGGGAATCAGCCCCAGCATTTT. Translated: CASSLRTGRGNQPQHF. V usage is TRBV13 and J usage is TRBJ1-5, with TRBD1 identical over 7 bases. J was trimmed by 4 bases and V by 2 bases; bases with no gene match: 8. Germline V gives CDR1 PRHDT, CDR2 FYEKMQ (reference sequence). CDR3 size: 16 residues.

V gene TRBV9 combines with J gene TRBJ2-7, with a weak D call TRBD2 (6 bases). Between the trimmed V and J ends, which lost 0 bases and 2 bases, there was a span of 12 bases. CDR1 is SGDLS and CDR2 is YYNGEE in the germline V gene. The CDR3 sequence is 15 residues long. The CDR3 region has the DNA TGTGCCAGCAGCGTAGGAGTAGCGGAACCCTACGAGCAGTACTTC. This translates into CASSVGVAEPYEQYF.

The V gene is TRBV9, the J gene TRBJ2-6; the D gene is possibly TRBD2 (7 bases). From germline, CDR1 is SGDLS and CDR2 YYNGEE. CDR3 length equals 17 residues. With 0 bases removed from V and 2 bases from J, the gap between germline ends came to 12 bases. CDR3 loop: CASSVAGGGAGANVLTF. The CDR3, as DNA: TGTGCCAGCAGCGTAGCTGGCGGGGGCGCTGGGGCCAACGTCCTGACTTTC.

This chain joins TRBV10-1 and TRBJ2-6, with D possibly matching TRBD2 (6 bases). Germline values: CDR1 WNHNN, CDR2 SYGVQD (reference sequence). Trimming pared 2 bases from V and 1 base from J, leaving 15 bases between. This CDR3 contains 18 residues. The CDR3 sequence: CASSEGSGPVSGANVLTF. DNA of the CDR3: TGCGCCAGCAGTGAGGGAAGCGGGCCCGTTTCTGGGGCCAACGTCCTGACTTTC.

V and J are TRBV4-1 and TRBJ2-4; TRBD1 matches 12 bases. V lost 4 bases and J lost 1; bases outside the gene matches: 8. The length of the CDR3 is 18 residues. Germline lookup yields CDR1 MGHRA and CDR2 YSYEKL. The CDR3 sequence is CASSPLTGQGAAKNIQYF. The CDR3 region has the DNA TGCGCCAGCAGCCCACTTACGGGACAGGGGGCGGCCAAAAACATTCAGTACTTC.

The genes are TRBV5-6 and TRBJ1-4; TRBD1 aligns across 10 bases. The V gene end was trimmed by 2 bases and the J gene end by 4 bases; junction bases not matched to a gene: 11. This CDR3 contains 18 residues. From germline, CDR1 is SGHDT and CDR2 YYEEEE. DNA of the CDR3: TGTGCCAGCAGCTTTACGGGACAGGGGTTGAGGGGTAATGAAAAACTGTTTTTT. It is translated as CASSFTGQGLRGNEKLFF.

This clone was detected once. The V gene is TRBV7-6, the J gene TRBJ2-7; maybe TRBD1 (7 bases). Germline assignment: CDR1 SGHVS and CDR2 FNYEAQ. Trimming cost V 1 base and J 3 bases, with 13 bases left between them. The length of the CDR3 is 15 residues. The CDR3 DNA reads as TGTGCCAGCAGCTTAGGCCAGGGGGGCGGCTACGAGCAGTACTTC. This sequence encodes CASSLGQGGGYEQYF.

This chain links TRBV13 with TRBJ2-7; 13 bases match TRBD2. The CDR3 loop spans 16 amino acids. Trimming cost V 4 bases and J 4 bases; bases outside gene matches: 7. The germline CDR1 and CDR2 sequences are PRHDT and FYEKMQ (reference sequence). The CDR3 DNA follows: TGTGCCAGCAGCTCGGGAGGACTAGCGGGAGAGTACGAGCAGTACTTC. Its protein product is CASSSGGLAGEYEQYF.

The V call is TRBV2, the J call TRBJ2-5; the match to TRBD2 covers 11 bases. The CDR3 totals 15 residues. Germline values: CDR1 SNHLY, CDR2 FYNNEI. The trim removed 2 bases at V and 4 bases at J, leaving 3 bases unmatched. The CDR3 sequence: CASSESTSGRETQYF. CDR3 nucleotide sequence: TGTGCCAGCAGTGAAAGTACTAGCGGGAGAGAGACCCAGTACTTC.

The J gene is TRBJ2-7, the V gene TRBV18, with 10 nucleotides matching TRBD1. V lost 5 bases, J lost 2 bases, and 3 bases stayed unmatched. CDR3 length: 14 amino acids. Per germline, CDR1 KGHSH and CDR2 LQKENI. The CDR3 region is CASSKGQGTYEQYF. In DNA, the CDR3 is TGTGCCAGCTCAAAGGGACAGGGGACCTACGAGCAGTACTTC.